This record looks at one TCR beta chain sequence and its context. The target antigen is unknown. The source of the sample is a study of shared clonotypes between healthy human individuals. Study context: Three plates were used per donor for CD4 naive, three for CD4 memory, two for CD8 naive and one for CD8 memory. Study-level results: A handful of donors had around 5% of their naive CD4 clonotypes in common.

It was CD45RO-negative cells, positively selected for CCR7, that made up naive CD8 cells, with terminally differentiated effector memory CD45RA+ cells excluded. Germline loops: CDR1 SGDLS, CDR2 YYNGEE. The CDR3 runs 19 residues. Trimming cost V 0 bases and J 0 bases; bases outside gene matches: 10. As handled by the study authors: Sequence data from immunoSEQ were junction-only and lacked quality scores; consequently, filtering differed. Here immunoSEQ multiplex PCR was the method, and the copy in TCRdb shows in-frame clones only, minus some. V, J and clone size derive from that table, while D and trimming were established from the DNA sequence. This sample has about 680,000 clones; 92% occur once, and the top ten carry approximately 25%.

The sequenced sample was naive CD8+ T cells sorted from blood. The rearrangement uses TRBV9 and TRBJ2-1; 9 bases line up with TRBD2. The sequence was obtained from a man aged 25 to 40 in good health. The CDR3 DNA reads TGTGCCAGCAGCGTAGACGGCAGACTAGCGGATAGCTCCTACAATGAGCAGTTCTTC. Protein product: CASSVDGRLADSSYNEQFF.